The 10 T cell receptor beta chains listed next were all sequenced from one sample in a study of identical twins. TCRdb reprocessed the 5' RACE reads with MiXCR, giving one entry per CDR3 protein. Seen here are hundreds of thousands of distinct CDR3 sequences, 15% to 20% observed once, and the top ten hold under 15%. These data also formed part of another study, on T cells expressing NK-cell markers.

Sequencing was performed on PBMCs. The receptors here all came from a woman aged 18-30 years in good health.

The chain employs TRBV29-1 and TRBJ1-1; the D gene is possibly TRBD1 (6 bases). CDR1 and CDR2 (germline): SQVTM, ANQGSEA. The CDR3 loop spans 12 amino acids. V lost 4 bases and J lost 3, with 9 bases in between. For the CDR3, the DNA is TGCAGCGTTGGGGCAGGGGACACTGAAGCTTTCTTT. It is translated as CSVGAGDTEAFF.

The chain employs TRBV12-5 and TRBJ1-3, with 7 nucleotides matching TRBD1. The germline gives CDR1 LGHNT, CDR2 FRNRAP. The CDR3 sequence is 14 residues long. The V gene end was trimmed by 8 bases and the J gene end by 0 bases; junction bases not matched to a gene: 4. DNA of the CDR3: TGTGCTAGTAACAGGGGCGGCTCTGGAAACACCATATATTTT. As protein: CASNRGGSGNTIYF.

The V call is TRBV5-1, the J call TRBJ2-7, with TRBD2 identical over 8 bases. The CDR3 extends over 16 amino acids. Germline-derived CDR1 and CDR2 are SGHRS and YFSETQ. The J segment lost 4 bases and the V segment lost 2 bases, leaving 11 bases of the junction unmatched. CDR3 nucleotides: TGCGCCAGCAGCTTCGGCCTAGCGGGCAGAGAATACGAGCAGTACTTC. It is translated as CASSFGLAGREYEQYF.

The chain joins TRBV5-1 to TRBJ2-5, with no clear D. V was clipped by 0 bases and J by 7 bases, with 22 bases between them. The CDR3 totals 17 residues. Looked up from germline, CDR1 is SGHRS and CDR2 is YFSETQ. The CDR3 here is CASSLGVLTRNSRTQYF. CDR3 bases: TGCGCCAGCAGCTTGGGGGTCCTCACTCGGAACTCACGGACCCAGTACTTC.

This clonotype has only a few counts. The chain links TRBV4-2 to TRBJ2-6; D call uncertain. The V gene's germline CDR1 is LGHNA and CDR2 YNFKEQ. The length of the CDR3 is 17 residues. Trimming pared 4 bases from V and 0 bases from J, leaving 13 bases between. This CDR3 reads CASSRGESISGANVLTF. The CDR3 DNA is TGTGCCAGCAGCCGCGGAGAATCAATCTCTGGGGCCAACGTCCTGACTTTC.

V and J are TRBV7-2 and TRBJ2-1; perhaps TRBD2 as D (5 bases). Trimming took off 4 bases at V and 4 bases at J, with 17 bases between the two ends. CDR1 and CDR2 from the germline V gene are SGHTA and FQGNSA. CDR3 size: 16 residues. The CDR3 loop reads CASSSSGRRPYNEQFF. CDR3 DNA sequence: TGTGCCAGCAGCTCCTCGGGCCGGAGGCCGTACAATGAGCAGTTCTTC.

This chain joins TRBV20-1 and TRBJ1-2, with 10 bases that match TRBD1. From germline, CDR1 is DFQATT and CDR2 SNEGSKA (reference sequence). With V trimmed by 6 bases and J by 3 bases, 13 bases remained unmatched. The length of the CDR3 is 16 residues. CDR3: CSARSRDRGNHYGYTF. The CDR3, as DNA: TGCAGTGCCAGATCACGGGACAGGGGTAATCACTATGGCTACACCTTC.

The CDR3 spells CASTLAGTSTDTQYF. The CDR3 DNA reads TGTGCCAGCACCTTAGCGGGGACTAGCACAGATACGCAGTATTTT. The chain has TRBV12-3 or TRBV12-4 and TRBJ2-3; 8 positions match TRBD2. With 7 bases clipped from V and 0 bases from J, the junction kept 6 bases outside the gene matches. The CDR3 has 15 amino acids.

The chain couples TRBV5-1 to TRBJ2-7; 8 bases line up with TRBD2. V gave up 1 base and J gave up 6 bases; unmatched junction bases: 3. The germline V gene has CDR1 SGHRS and CDR2 YFSETQ. CDR3 length: 13 residues. This CDR3 reads CASSLKTSAEQYF. CDR3 DNA: TGCGCCAGCAGCTTGAAGACTAGCGCCGAGCAGTACTTC.

This clonotype turned up a few times. This sequence joins TRBV6-5 and TRBJ2-7; D is ambiguous. The CDR3 consists of 15 residues. Per germline, CDR1 MNHEY and CDR2 SVGAGI. Between the trimmed V and J ends, which lost 0 bases and 0 bases, there was a span of 9 bases. CDR3 bases: TGTGCCAGCAGTTACTCGCAACGGATCTCCTACGAGCAGTACTTC. This sequence encodes CASSYSQRISYEQYF.